This T cell receptor beta chain is from a study of cytomegalovirus exposure and HLA in healthy donors. Amplification used 60 Vbeta primers and 13 Jbeta primers. Measured with immunoSEQ multiplex PCR; TCRdb has only the in-frame clones, and not every one. This sample yields approximately 170,000 clones, of which around 63% are seen a single time; around 4.5% belongs to the top ten. As concerns this clone: Its antigen is not known.

Notes on the study in general: Reportedly, cytomegalovirus status was diagnosed with high sensitivity and specificity. Likely technical artifact: a cluster of highly shared sequence variants.

V lost 0 bases and J lost 2; bases outside the gene matches: 1. CDR3 size: 14 residues. Germline V CDR1 and CDR2: SGHNT, YYREEE (reference sequence). Sample: PBMCs. This rearrangement joins TRBV5-4 to TRBJ1-2; the match to TRBD1 covers 7 bases. The TCR originated in a woman between 18 and 29 years old in good health and CMV-seropositive. The CDR3 is CASSLGQGNYGYTF. CDR3 nucleotide sequence: TGTGCCAGCAGCTTGGGACAGGGAAACTATGGCTACACCTTC. Looking up the rest from reference TRBV5-4 and TRBJ1-2 gives the full variable domain: ETGVTQSPTHLIKTRGQQVTLRCSSQSGHNTVSWYQQALGQGPQFIFQYYREEENGRGNFPPRFSGLQFPNYSSELNVNALELDDSALYLCASSLGQGNYGYTFGSGTRLTVV.